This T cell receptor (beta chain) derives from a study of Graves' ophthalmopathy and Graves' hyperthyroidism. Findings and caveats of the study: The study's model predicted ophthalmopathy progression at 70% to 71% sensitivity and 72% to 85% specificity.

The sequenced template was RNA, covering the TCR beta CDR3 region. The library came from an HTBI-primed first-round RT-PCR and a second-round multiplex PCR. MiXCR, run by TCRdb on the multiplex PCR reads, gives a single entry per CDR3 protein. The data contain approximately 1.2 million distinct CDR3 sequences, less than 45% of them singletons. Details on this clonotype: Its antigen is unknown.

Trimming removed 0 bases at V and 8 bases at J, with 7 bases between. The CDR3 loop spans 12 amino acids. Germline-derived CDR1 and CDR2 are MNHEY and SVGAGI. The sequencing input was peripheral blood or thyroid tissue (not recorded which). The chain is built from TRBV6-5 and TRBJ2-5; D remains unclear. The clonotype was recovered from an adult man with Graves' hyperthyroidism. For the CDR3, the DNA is TGTGCCAGCAGTTACTCGGTGGTTACCCAGTACTTC. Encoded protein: CASSYSVVTQYF.